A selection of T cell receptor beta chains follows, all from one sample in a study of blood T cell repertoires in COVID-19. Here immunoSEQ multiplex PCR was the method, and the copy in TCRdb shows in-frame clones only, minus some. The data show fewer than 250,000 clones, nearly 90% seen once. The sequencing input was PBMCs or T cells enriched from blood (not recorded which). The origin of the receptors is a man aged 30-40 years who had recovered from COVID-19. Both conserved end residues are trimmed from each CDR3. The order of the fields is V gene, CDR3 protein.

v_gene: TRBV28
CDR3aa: ASHFGGRNTGELF

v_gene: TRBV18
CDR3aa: ASSPNPGQANLRGYT

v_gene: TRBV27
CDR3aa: ASSFSSLMNTEAF

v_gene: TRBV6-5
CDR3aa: ASKTDRSNTGELF

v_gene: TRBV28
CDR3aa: ASSLPNRGYT

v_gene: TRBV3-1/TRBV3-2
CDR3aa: ASSQDAGFGPQH

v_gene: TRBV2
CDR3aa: ASSEGRGVGADTQY

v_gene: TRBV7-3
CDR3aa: ASSSDVAGTGELF

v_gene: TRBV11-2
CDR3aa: ASSQDRGLQPQH

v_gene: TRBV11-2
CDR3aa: ASSPRSRLNTEAF

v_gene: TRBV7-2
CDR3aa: ASGYSGNQETQY

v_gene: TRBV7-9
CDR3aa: ASSGAGAGGYT